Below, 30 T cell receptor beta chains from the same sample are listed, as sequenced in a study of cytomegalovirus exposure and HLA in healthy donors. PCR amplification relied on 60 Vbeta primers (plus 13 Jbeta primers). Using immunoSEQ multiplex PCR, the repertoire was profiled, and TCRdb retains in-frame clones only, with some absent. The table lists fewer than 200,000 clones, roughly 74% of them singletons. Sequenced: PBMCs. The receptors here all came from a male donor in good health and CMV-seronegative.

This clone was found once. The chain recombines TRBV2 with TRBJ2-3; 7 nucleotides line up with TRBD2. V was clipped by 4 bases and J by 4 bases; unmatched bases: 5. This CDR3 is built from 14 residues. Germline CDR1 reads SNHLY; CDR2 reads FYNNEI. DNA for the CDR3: TGTGCCAGCAGTGGCGGGGGAGGCGCAGATACGCAGTATTTT. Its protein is CASSGGGGADTQYF.

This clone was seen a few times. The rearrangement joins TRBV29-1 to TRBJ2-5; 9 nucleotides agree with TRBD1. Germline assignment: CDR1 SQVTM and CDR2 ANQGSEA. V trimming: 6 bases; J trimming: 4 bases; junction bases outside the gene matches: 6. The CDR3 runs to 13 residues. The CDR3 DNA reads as TGCAGCGTCGCGGGACAGGGTGGAGAGACCCAGTACTTC. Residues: CSVAGQGGETQYF. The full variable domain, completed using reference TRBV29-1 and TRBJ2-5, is SAVISQKPSRDICQRGTSLTIQCQVDSQVTMMFWYRQQPGQSLTLIATANQGSEATYESGFVIDKFPISRPNLTFSTLTVSNMSPEDSSIYLCSVAGQGGETQYFGPGTRLLVL.

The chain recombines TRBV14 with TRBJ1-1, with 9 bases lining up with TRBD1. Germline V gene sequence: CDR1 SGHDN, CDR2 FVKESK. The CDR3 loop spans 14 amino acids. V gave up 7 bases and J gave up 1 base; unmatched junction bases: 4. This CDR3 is CASTPGQGNTEAFF. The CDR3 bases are TGTGCCAGCACCCCGGGACAGGGGAACACTGAAGCTTTCTTT.

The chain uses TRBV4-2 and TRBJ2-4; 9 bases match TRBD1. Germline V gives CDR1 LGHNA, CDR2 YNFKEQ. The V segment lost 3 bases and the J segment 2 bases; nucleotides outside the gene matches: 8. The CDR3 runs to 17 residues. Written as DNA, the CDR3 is TGTGCCAGCAGCCAGCCGGGACAGGGCTTATCCAAAAACATTCAGTACTTC. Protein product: CASSQPGQGLSKNIQYF.

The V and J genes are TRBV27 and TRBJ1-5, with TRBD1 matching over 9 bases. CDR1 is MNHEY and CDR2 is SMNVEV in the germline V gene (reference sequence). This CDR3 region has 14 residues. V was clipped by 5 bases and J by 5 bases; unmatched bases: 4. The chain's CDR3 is CASSGGQGHQPQHF. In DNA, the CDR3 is TGTGCCAGCAGTGGCGGACAGGGGCATCAGCCCCAGCATTTT.

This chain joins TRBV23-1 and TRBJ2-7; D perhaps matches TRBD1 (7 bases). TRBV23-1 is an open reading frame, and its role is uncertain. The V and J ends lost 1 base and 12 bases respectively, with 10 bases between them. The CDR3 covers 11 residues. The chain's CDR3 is CASSQYQGGYF. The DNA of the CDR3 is TGCGCCAGCAGTCAATATCAGGGGGGGTACTTC.

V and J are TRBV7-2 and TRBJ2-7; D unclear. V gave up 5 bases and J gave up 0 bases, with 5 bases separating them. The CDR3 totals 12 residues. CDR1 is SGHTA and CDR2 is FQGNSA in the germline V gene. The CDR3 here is CASSPLSYEQYF. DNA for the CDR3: TGTGCCAGCAGCCCTCTCTCCTACGAGCAGTACTTC.

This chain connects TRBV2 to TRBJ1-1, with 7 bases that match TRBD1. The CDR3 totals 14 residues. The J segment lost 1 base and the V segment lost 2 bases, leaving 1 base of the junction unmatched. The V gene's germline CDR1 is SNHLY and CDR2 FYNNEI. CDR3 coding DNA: TGTGCCAGCAGTGAACAGGGGGGGAACACTGAAGCTTTCTTT. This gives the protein CASSEQGGNTEAFF.

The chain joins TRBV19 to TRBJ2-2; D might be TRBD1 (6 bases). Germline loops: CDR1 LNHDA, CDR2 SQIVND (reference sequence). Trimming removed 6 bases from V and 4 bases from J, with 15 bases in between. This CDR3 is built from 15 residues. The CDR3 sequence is CASRITGTGTGELFF. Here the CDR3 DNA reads TGTGCCAGTAGGATAACAGGGACCGGCACCGGGGAGCTGTTTTTT. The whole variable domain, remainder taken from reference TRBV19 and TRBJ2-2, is DGGITQSPKYLFRKEGQNVTLSCEQNLNHDAMYWYRQDPGQGLRLIYYSQIVNDFQKGDIAEGYSVSREKKESFPLTVTSAQKNPTAFYLCASRITGTGTGELFFGEGSRLTVL.

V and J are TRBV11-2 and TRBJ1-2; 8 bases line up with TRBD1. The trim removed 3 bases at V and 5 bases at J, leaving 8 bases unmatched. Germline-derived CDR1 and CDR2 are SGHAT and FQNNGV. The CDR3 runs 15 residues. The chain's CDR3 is CASSFTQGAAYGYTF. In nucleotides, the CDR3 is TGTGCCAGCAGCTTCACCCAGGGGGCTGCTTATGGCTACACCTTC.

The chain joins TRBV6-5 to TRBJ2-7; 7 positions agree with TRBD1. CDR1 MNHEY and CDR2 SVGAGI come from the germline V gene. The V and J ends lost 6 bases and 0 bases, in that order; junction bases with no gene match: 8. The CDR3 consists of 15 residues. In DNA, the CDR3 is TGTGCCAGCAGACCAGGGGGTGAGAGCTCCTACGAGCAGTACTTC. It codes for CASRPGGESSYEQYF.

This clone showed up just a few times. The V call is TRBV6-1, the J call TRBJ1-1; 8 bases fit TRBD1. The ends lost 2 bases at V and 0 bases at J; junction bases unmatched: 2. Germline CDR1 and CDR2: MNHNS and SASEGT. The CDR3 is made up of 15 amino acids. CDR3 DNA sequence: TGTGCCAGCAGTGAACAGGGGGCTATGAACACTGAAGCTTTCTTT. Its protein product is CASSEQGAMNTEAFF.

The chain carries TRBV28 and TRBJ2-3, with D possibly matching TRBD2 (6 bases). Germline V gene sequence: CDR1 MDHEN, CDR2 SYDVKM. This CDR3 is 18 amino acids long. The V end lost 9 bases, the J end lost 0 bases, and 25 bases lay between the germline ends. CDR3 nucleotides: TGTGCCAGTCAGCCCCGCCCCCCACTAGCAGCTAGCACAGATACGCAGTATTTT. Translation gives CASQPRPPLAASTDTQYF.

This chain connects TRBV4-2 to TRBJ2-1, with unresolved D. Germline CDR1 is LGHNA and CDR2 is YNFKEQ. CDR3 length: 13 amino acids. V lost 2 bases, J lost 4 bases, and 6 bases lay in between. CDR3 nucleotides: TGTGCCAGCAGCCAAATTCATTACAATGAGCAGTTCTTC. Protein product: CASSQIHYNEQFF.

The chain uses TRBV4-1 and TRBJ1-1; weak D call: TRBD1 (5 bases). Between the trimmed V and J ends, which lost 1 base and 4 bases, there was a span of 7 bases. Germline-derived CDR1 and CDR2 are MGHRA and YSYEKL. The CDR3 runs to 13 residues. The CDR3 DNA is TGCGCCAGCAGCCAAGGGGGCATCACTGAAGCTTTCTTT. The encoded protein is CASSQGGITEAFF.

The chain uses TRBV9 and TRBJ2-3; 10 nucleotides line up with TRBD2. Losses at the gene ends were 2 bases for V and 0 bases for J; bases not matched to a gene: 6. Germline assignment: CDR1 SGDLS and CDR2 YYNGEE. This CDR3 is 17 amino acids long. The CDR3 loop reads CASSVHLTSGSTDTQYF. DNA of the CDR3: TGTGCCAGCAGCGTTCACCTGACTAGCGGGAGCACAGATACGCAGTATTTT.

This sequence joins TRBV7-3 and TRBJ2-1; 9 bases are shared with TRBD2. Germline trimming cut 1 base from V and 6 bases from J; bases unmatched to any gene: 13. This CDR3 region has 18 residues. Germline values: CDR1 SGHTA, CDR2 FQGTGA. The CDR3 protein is CASSLSSMKGLALNEQFF. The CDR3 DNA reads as TGTGCCAGCAGCTTAAGTTCAATGAAGGGACTAGCCCTCAATGAGCAGTTCTTC. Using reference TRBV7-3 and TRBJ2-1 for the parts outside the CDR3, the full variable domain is GAGVSQTPSNKVTEKGKYVELRCDPISGHTALYWYRQSLGQGPEFLIYFQGTGAADDSGLPNDRFFAVRPEGSVSTLKIQRTERGDSAVYLCASSLSSMKGLALNEQFFGPGTRLTVL.

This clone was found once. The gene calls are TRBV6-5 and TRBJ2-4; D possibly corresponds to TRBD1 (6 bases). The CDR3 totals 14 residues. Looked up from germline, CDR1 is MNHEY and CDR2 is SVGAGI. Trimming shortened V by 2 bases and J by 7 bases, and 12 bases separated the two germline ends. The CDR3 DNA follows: TGTGCCAGCAGTTACGGGGGCAAACCCAACATTCAGTACTTC. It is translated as CASSYGGKPNIQYF.

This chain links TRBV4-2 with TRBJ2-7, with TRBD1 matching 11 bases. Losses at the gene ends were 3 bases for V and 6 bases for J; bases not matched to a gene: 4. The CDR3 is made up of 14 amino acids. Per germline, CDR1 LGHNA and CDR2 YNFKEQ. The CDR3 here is CASSQGTGGSEQYF. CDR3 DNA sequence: TGTGCCAGCAGCCAGGGGACAGGGGGGTCCGAGCAGTACTTC.

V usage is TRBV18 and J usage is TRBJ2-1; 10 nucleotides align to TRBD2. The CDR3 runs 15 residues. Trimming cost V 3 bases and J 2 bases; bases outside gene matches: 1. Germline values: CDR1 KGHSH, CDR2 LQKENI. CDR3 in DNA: TGTGCCAGCTCACCGGGACTAGCGACCTACAATGAGCAGTTCTTC. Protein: CASSPGLATYNEQFF.

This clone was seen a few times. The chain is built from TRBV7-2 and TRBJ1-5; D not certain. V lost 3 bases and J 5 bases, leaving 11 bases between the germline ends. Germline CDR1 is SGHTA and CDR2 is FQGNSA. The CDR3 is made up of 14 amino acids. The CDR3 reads CASSFKGGDQPQHF. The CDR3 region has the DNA TGTGCCAGCAGCTTCAAGGGCGGGGATCAGCCCCAGCATTTT.

Here the CDR3 DNA reads TGTGCCAGCAGTGCCGGGACAGTAGCCTACGAGCAGTACTTC. It is translated as CASSAGTVAYEQYF. J is TRBJ2-7 and V is TRBV2; 7 nucleotides agree with TRBD1. The CDR3 length is 14 residues. In germline, CDR1 is SNHLY, CDR2 FYNNEI. V trimming: 4 bases; J trimming: 2 bases; junction bases outside the gene matches: 5.

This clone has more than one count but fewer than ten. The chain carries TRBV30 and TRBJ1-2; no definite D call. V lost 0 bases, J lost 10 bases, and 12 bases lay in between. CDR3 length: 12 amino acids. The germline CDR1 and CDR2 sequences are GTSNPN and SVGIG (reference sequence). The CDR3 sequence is CAWSVTSGSYTF. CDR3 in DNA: TGTGCCTGGAGTGTAACCAGCGGATCCTACACCTTC.

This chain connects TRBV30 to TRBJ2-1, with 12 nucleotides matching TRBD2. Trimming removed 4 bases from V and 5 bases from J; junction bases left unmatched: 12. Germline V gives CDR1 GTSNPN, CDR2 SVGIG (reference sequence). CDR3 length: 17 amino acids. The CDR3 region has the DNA TGTGCCTGGAATGCTAGCGGGAGGGCCGGAGGGGACAATGAGCAGTTCTTC. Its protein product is CAWNASGRAGGDNEQFF.

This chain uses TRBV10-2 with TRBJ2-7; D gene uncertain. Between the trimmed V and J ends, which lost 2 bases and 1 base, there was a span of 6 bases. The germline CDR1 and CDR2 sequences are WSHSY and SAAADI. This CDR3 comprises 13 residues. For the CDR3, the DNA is TGCGCCAGCAGTGAGGGCAGTTCCTACGAGCAGTACTTC. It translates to CASSEGSSYEQYF.

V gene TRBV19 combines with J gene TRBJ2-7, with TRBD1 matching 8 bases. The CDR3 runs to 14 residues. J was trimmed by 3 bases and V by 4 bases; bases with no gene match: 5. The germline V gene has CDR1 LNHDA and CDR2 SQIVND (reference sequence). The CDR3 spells CASSNPGTGYEQYF. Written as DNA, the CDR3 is TGTGCCAGTAGTAATCCCGGGACAGGCTACGAGCAGTACTTC. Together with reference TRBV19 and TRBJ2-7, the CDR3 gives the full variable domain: DGGITQSPKYLFRKEGQNVTLSCEQNLNHDAMYWYRQDPGQGLRLIYYSQIVNDFQKGDIAEGYSVSREKKESFPLTVTSAQKNPTAFYLCASSNPGTGYEQYFGPGTRLTVT.

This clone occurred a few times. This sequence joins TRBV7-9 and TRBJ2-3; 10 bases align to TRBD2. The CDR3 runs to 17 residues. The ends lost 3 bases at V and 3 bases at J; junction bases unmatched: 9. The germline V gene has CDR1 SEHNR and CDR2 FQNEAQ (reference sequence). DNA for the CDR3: TGTGCCAGCAGCTTTAACCTAGCGGGAGTAGGTACAGATACGCAGTATTTT. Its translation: CASSFNLAGVGTDTQYF.

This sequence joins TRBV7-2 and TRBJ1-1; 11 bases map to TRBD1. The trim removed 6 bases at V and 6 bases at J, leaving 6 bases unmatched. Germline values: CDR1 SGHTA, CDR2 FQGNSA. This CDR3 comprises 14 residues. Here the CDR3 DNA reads TGTGCCAGCAGTCGGGACAGGGGGTCCCCTGAAGCTTTCTTT. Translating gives CASSRDRGSPEAFF.

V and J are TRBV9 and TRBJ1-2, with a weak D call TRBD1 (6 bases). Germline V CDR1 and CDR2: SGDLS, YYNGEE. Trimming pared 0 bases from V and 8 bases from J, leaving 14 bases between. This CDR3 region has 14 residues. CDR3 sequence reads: CASSVGQGKGGYTF. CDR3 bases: TGTGCCAGCAGCGTAGGGCAGGGGAAGGGAGGCTACACCTTC.

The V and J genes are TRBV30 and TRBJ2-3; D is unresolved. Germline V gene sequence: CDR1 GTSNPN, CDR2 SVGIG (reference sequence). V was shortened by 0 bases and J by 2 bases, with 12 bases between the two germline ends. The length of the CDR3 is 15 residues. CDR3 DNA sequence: TGTGCCTGGAGTGTCGACCCGGGTTCCACAGATACGCAGTATTTT. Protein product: CAWSVDPGSTDTQYF.